This T cell receptor (beta chain) derives from a study of glioma-infiltrating T cells after dendritic cell vaccination. Looked up from germline, CDR1 is LGHNA and CDR2 is YNFKEQ. V lost 2 bases and J lost 4; bases outside the gene matches: 4. The CDR3 runs to 15 residues. Input was 1.5 to 2.5 ug genomic DNA, or all available if less. TCRdb keeps only in-frame clones here, not all; method: immunoSEQ multiplex PCR. This sample has about 67,000 clones; around 81% occur once, and the top ten carry 7.9%. Only patients with spare fresh-frozen tumor and over two years of follow-up were included. PBMC were collected before vaccination, two weeks after the third vaccination, and at progression.

The origin of this receptor is a human donor with glioblastoma. The J gene is TRBJ1-4, the V gene TRBV4-2; 7 bases match TRBD1. Here the sequenced sample was blood, taken before dendritic cell vaccination. Written as DNA, the CDR3 is TGTGCCAGCAGCCAAAAACAGGGGAATAATGAAAAACTGTTTTTT. This sequence encodes CASSQKQGNNEKLFF.